These 29 T cell receptor beta chains were all obtained from the same sample, sequenced in a study of blood T cell repertoires in COVID-19. Method: immunoSEQ multiplex PCR; TCRdb's copy keeps in-frame clones and lacks some. The table shows 100,000 to 150,000 clones, with approximately 82% occurring only once. Specimen: peripheral blood. All receptors derive from a man aged 35-49 years with active or convalescent COVID-19.

Worth noting for this clone: The sample carries other DNA sequences with the same CDR3. This sequence joins TRBV29-1 and TRBJ1-5; D uncertain. Germline V gives CDR1 SQVTM, CDR2 ANQGSEA. V was clipped by 4 bases and J by 2 bases, with 6 bases between them. This CDR3 comprises 12 residues. CDR3 loop: CSVGGGNQPQHF. DNA of the CDR3: TGCAGCGTTGGAGGAGGCAATCAGCCCCAGCATTTT.

The rearrangement joins TRBV30 to TRBJ1-1; 10 nucleotides match TRBD1. CDR1 and CDR2 from the germline V gene are GTSNPN and SVGIG (reference sequence). There are 14 residues in the CDR3. Germline trimming cut 3 bases from V and 3 bases from J; bases unmatched to any gene: 4. The CDR3 coding sequence is TGTGCCTGGAGCTTGACAGGGGGCGACACTGAAGCTTTCTTT. Amino acids: CAWSLTGGDTEAFF.

The chain couples TRBV5-1 to TRBJ2-1; D not resolved. V lost 4 bases and J lost 8, with 13 bases in between. The CDR3 has 13 amino acids. CDR1 and CDR2 (germline): SGHRS, YFSETQ. CDR3 nucleotide sequence: TGCGCCAGCAGCCAGGAAGGTGGCCATGAGCAGTTCTTC. Its protein is CASSQEGGHEQFF.

This clone was seen a handful of times. The V call is TRBV19, the J call TRBJ2-6, with 7 positions matching TRBD1. V was pared by 1 base and J by 1 base, with 7 bases of the junction left unmatched. The CDR3 has 18 amino acids. Germline V CDR1 and CDR2: LNHDA, SQIVND (reference sequence). The CDR3 protein is CASSIVRGRRSGANVLTF. The DNA for the CDR3 is TGTGCCAGTAGTATAGTTAGGGGGCGCAGGTCTGGGGCCAACGTCCTGACTTTC.

This chain uses TRBV19 with TRBJ1-5, with D possibly TRBD1 on 6 matching bases. Germline V gives CDR1 LNHDA, CDR2 SQIVND (reference sequence). CDR3 length equals 18 residues. V shed 7 bases and J shed 0 bases, with 22 bases lying between them. The CDR3 loop reads CASTYHGRTDPSNQPQHF. The CDR3 DNA reads as TGTGCCAGTACCTACCATGGTCGGACAGACCCTAGCAATCAGCCCCAGCATTTT.

The chain is built from TRBV7-9 and TRBJ2-7; D might be TRBD1 (6 bases). Germline CDR1 reads SEHNR; CDR2 reads FQNEAQ (reference sequence). V was cut by 7 bases and J by 4 bases, with 20 bases left in between. The CDR3 covers 15 residues. The CDR3 region is CASTSTTGVIYEQYF. The CDR3 DNA is TGTGCCAGCACCTCCACGACAGGCGTGATATACGAGCAGTACTTC.

The rearrangement joins TRBV3-1 (or the pseudogene TRBV3-2) to TRBJ1-3; D unclear. The CDR3 loop spans 12 amino acids. From germline, CDR1 is LGHDT and CDR2 YNNKEL (reference sequence). Trimming removed 6 bases at V and 2 bases at J, with 5 bases between. DNA of the CDR3: TGTGCCAGCAGAAACACTGGAAACACCATATATTTT. This translates into CASRNTGNTIYF.

The chain recombines TRBV7-2 with TRBJ1-3, with D unclear. Germline V gene data show CDR1 as SGHTA and CDR2 as FQGNSA. V gave up 0 bases and J gave up 4 bases, with 7 bases separating them. The CDR3 is 14 amino acids. CDR3 residues: CASSLAGSGNTIYF. The CDR3 DNA reads TGTGCCAGCAGCTTAGCAGGGAGCGGAAACACCATATATTTT.

The chain joins TRBV5-4 to TRBJ2-3; 9 nucleotides match TRBD2. The CDR3 covers 13 residues. V was pared by 10 bases and J by 3 bases, with 6 bases of the junction left unmatched. CDR1 is SGHNT and CDR2 is YYREEE in the germline V gene (reference sequence). The CDR3 region is CACGGATTDTQYF. The CDR3 DNA follows: TGTGCCTGCGGGGGGGCCACGACAGATACGCAGTATTTT.

The chain has TRBV6-5 and TRBJ2-3; 10 nucleotides line up with TRBD2. The germline V gene encodes CDR1 MNHEY and CDR2 SVGAGI. The CDR3 length is 15 residues. Unmatched junction bases numbered 6, after V lost 6 bases and J lost 3 bases. CDR3 DNA: TGTGCCAGCAGAGCCCGACTAGCGGGTACAGATACGCAGTATTTT. It codes for CASRARLAGTDTQYF.

The gene calls are TRBV6-4 and TRBJ2-2; a weak D match, TRBD2 (6 bases). CDR1 and CDR2 (germline): MRHNA, SNTAGT. This CDR3 region has 12 residues. Between the trimmed V and J ends, which lost 9 bases and 8 bases, there was a span of 13 bases. CDR3 sequence reads: CASFQAGGELFF. The CDR3 region has the DNA TGTGCCAGTTTCCAGGCGGGGGGGGAGCTGTTTTTT.

V is TRBV6-5 and J is TRBJ1-5; tentative D call: TRBD1 (6 bases). V shed 6 bases and J shed 3 bases, with 12 bases lying between them. This CDR3 has 14 amino acids. CDR1 and CDR2 (germline): MNHEY, SVGAGI. In DNA form, the CDR3 reads TGTGCCAGCAGGAATACAGGGTTCAATCAGCCCCAGCATTTT. It encodes CASRNTGFNQPQHF.

This clone has just a few counts. The chain combines TRBV30 with TRBJ2-7, with no clear D. This CDR3 contains 13 residues. Trimming pared 5 bases from V and 2 bases from J, leaving 13 bases between. CDR1 and CDR2 (germline): GTSNPN, SVGIG (reference sequence). The CDR3 spells CAWLRHPTYEQYF. DNA of the CDR3: TGTGCCTGGTTGCGGCACCCTACCTACGAGCAGTACTTC.

V usage is TRBV11-2 and J usage is TRBJ1-2, with 12 bases fitting TRBD1. V gave up 6 bases and J gave up 7 bases; unmatched junction bases: 12. The germline CDR1 and CDR2 sequences are SGHAT and FQNNGV. This CDR3 is built from 16 residues. The CDR3 region is CASSYNRGTGGGGYTF. The CDR3 DNA reads as TGTGCCAGCAGTTACAATAGAGGGACAGGGGGCGGTGGCTACACCTTC.

The V gene is TRBV7-9, the J gene TRBJ2-1; 8 nucleotides agree with TRBD1. Germline CDR1 and CDR2: SEHNR and FQNEAQ (reference sequence). V was clipped by 3 bases and J by 2 bases; unmatched bases: 3. The CDR3 runs to 15 residues. The CDR3 here is CASSFPGQAYNEQFF. The CDR3 DNA reads as TGTGCCAGCAGCTTTCCGGGACAGGCCTACAATGAGCAGTTCTTC.

V and J are TRBV12-2 and TRBJ2-3; TRBD2, the table's D call, was not compared with the DNA. TRBV12-2 is given as a pseudogene. This CDR3 has 18 residues. In DNA, the CDR3 is TGTGCAAGTCGCTTAGTTGGGCGAGTGAGGGGCGGGAAAGATACGCAGTATTTT. Protein: CASRLVGRVRGGKDTQYF.

The V gene is TRBV7-2, the J gene TRBJ1-2; 9 bases are a match to TRBD1. CDR1 is SGHTA, CDR2 FQGNSA, per germline. CDR3 length: 15 amino acids. The J segment lost 4 bases and the V segment lost 7 bases, leaving 10 bases of the junction unmatched. This chain's CDR3 is CASTPPGQGIYGYTF. For the CDR3, the DNA is TGTGCCAGCACCCCGCCGGGACAGGGTATCTATGGCTACACCTTC.

The chain is built from TRBV7-9 and TRBJ1-2; D may be TRBD1 (5 bases). Trimming removed 8 bases from V and 8 bases from J, with 15 bases in between. The CDR3 is 12 amino acids. Germline lookup yields CDR1 SEHNR and CDR2 FQNEAQ (reference sequence). CDR3 sequence (DNA): TGTGCCAGCGCTGAGGACATGATAGGCTACACCTTC. Its translation is CASAEDMIGYTF.

The chain has TRBV3-1 (or the pseudogene TRBV3-2) and TRBJ1-5, with a weak D call TRBD1 (6 bases). CDR1 and CDR2 from the germline V gene are LGHDT and YNNKEL (reference sequence). The CDR3 is made up of 16 amino acids. Deletions cut 4 bases from V and 1 base from J, with 14 bases between. CDR3 sequence reads: CASSLGAHSSNQPQHF. The DNA for the CDR3 is TGTGCCAGCAGCCTGGGGGCCCACTCAAGCAATCAGCCCCAGCATTTT.

The chain links TRBV2 to TRBJ2-1; 8 bases are a match to TRBD2. The V and J ends lost 2 bases and 4 bases, in that order; junction bases with no gene match: 7. CDR1 and CDR2 (germline): SNHLY, FYNNEI. The CDR3 consists of 16 residues. The CDR3 spells CASSERRTSLYNEQFF. CDR3 in DNA: TGTGCCAGCAGTGAAAGGCGGACTAGCTTGTACAATGAGCAGTTCTTC.

The chain combines TRBV5-5 with TRBJ2-3, with TRBD1 matching over 7 bases. With V trimmed by 0 bases and J by 3 bases, 1 base remained unmatched. This CDR3 has 14 residues. Germline V gene data show CDR1 as SGHKS and CDR2 as YYEKEE (reference sequence). CDR3 bases: TGTGCCAGCAGCTTGGAACAGGGGACAGATACGCAGTATTTT. It is translated as CASSLEQGTDTQYF.

This chain's CDR3 is CATSDSKGGTGGNQPQHF. The CDR3 nucleotides are TGTGCCACCAGTGATTCTAAGGGGGGGACAGGGGGCAATCAGCCCCAGCATTTT. This sequence joins TRBV24-1 and TRBJ1-5, with TRBD1 identical over 10 bases. The CDR3 extends over 18 amino acids. V gave up 2 bases and J gave up 2 bases; unmatched junction bases: 8. Germline V gives CDR1 KGHDR, CDR2 SFDVKD.

This chain connects TRBV19 to TRBJ1-2; D unclear. Germline CDR1 reads LNHDA; CDR2 reads SQIVND (reference sequence). Trimming pared 5 bases from V and 2 bases from J, leaving 6 bases between. This CDR3 is built from 12 residues. The CDR3 sequence: CASSRGNYGYTF. The CDR3, as DNA: TGTGCCAGTAGTCGAGGGAACTATGGCTACACCTTC.

V and J are TRBV6-5 and TRBJ1-2; D is possibly TRBD1 (5 bases). Germline V gives CDR1 MNHEY, CDR2 SVGAGI. V was clipped by 5 bases and J by 1 base, with 11 bases between them. The CDR3 loop spans 14 amino acids. CDR3 amino acids: CASSRQYLNYGYTF. In DNA, the CDR3 is TGTGCCAGCAGTAGACAGTATCTTAACTATGGCTACACCTTC.

This clone was counted a single time. V is TRBV7-2 and J is TRBJ2-1; no firm D call. Trimming cost V 5 bases and J 6 bases, with 11 bases left between them. The CDR3 sequence is 13 residues long. Germline CDR1 SGHTA, CDR2 FQGNSA. The CDR3 region has the DNA TGTGCCAGCAGCCCCCGGTCTAGCAATGAGCAGTTCTTC. This gives the protein CASSPRSSNEQFF.

This chain connects TRBV6-5 to TRBJ1-1; D is perhaps TRBD1 (6 bases). CDR1 is MNHEY, CDR2 SVGAGI, per germline. V lost 9 bases and J lost 3, with 17 bases in between. CDR3 length: 14 amino acids. The CDR3 DNA reads as TGTGCCAGTCAACCTAGGGGGGGGTACACTGAAGCTTTCTTT. Translating it yields CASQPRGGYTEAFF.

This clone was recorded once. The V call is TRBV29-1, the J call TRBJ2-3; 8 bases are shared with TRBD2. The J segment lost 2 bases and the V segment lost 8 bases, leaving 12 bases of the junction unmatched. Germline CDR1 and CDR2: SQVTM and ANQGSEA. The CDR3 loop spans 15 amino acids. Here the CDR3 DNA reads TGCAGCCCCCGCCTACGGCGGGGGGCCACAGATACGCAGTATTTT. Its protein is CSPRLRRGATDTQYF.

The rearrangement uses TRBV24-1 and TRBJ1-3; perhaps TRBD1 as D (5 bases). The V and J ends lost 5 bases and 8 bases respectively, with 15 bases between them. The CDR3 sequence is 14 residues long. Germline V gene data show CDR1 as KGHDR and CDR2 as SFDVKD. The chain's CDR3 is CATSVIGRGDTIYF. The CDR3 coding sequence is TGTGCCACCAGTGTCATCGGACGGGGGGACACCATATATTTT.

CDR3 residues: CASSRGPGYTF. DNA for the CDR3: TGTGCCAGCAGCCGAGGTCCAGGGTACACCTTC. The rearrangement links TRBV6-2 or TRBV6-3 to TRBJ1-2; perhaps TRBD1 as D (5 bases). The CDR3 contains 11 residues. Per the germline V gene, CDR1 is MNHEY and CDR2 is SVGEGT. V was cut by 6 bases and J by 11 bases, with 13 bases left in between.